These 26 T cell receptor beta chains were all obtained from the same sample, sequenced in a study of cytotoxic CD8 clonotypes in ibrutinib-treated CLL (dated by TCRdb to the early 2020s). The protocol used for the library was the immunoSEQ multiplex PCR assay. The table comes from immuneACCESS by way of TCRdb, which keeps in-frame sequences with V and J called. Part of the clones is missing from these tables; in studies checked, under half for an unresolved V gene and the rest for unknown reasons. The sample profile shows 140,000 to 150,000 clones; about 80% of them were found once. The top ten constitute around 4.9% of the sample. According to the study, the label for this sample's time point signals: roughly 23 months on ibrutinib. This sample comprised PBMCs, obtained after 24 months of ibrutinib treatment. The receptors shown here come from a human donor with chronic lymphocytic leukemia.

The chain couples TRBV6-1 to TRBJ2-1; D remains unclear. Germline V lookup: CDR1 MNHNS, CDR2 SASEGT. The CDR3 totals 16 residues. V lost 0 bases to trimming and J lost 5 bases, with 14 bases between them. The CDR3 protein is CASSEASAPGHNEQFF. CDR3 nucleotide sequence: TGTGCCAGCAGTGAAGCGTCGGCCCCCGGCCACAATGAGCAGTTCTTC.

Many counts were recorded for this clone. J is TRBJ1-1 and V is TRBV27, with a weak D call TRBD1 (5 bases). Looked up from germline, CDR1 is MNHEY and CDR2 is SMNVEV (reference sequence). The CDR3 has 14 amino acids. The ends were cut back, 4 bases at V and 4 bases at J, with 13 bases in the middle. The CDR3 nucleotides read TGTGCCAGCAGTTCCCCCAGTGGGGGCACTGAAGCTTTCTTT. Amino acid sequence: CASSSPSGGTEAFF.

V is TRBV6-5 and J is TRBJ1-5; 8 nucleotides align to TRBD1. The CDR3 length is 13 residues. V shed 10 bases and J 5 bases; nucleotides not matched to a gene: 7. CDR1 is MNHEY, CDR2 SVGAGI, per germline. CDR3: CATGRDRHQPQHF. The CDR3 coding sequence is TGTGCCACCGGAAGGGACAGGCATCAGCCCCAGCATTTT.

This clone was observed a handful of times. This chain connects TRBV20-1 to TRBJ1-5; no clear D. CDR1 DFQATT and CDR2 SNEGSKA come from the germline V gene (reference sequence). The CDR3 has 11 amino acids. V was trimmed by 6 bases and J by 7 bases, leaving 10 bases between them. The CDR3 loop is CSARSAQPQHF. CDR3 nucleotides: TGCAGTGCCAGGAGTGCACAGCCCCAGCATTTT.

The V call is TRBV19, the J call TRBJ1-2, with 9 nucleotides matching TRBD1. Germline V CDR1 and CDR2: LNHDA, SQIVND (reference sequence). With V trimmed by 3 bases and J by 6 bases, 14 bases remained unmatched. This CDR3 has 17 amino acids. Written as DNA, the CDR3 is TGTGCCAGTAGTATTTCGGGGACAGGGTGGCCTTCGGATGGCTACACCTTC. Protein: CASSISGTGWPSDGYTF.

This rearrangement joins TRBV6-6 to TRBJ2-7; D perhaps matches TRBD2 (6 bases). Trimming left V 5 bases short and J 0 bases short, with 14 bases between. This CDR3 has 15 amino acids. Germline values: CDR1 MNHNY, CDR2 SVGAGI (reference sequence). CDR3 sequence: CASSTQGGPSYEQYF. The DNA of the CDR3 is TGTGCCAGCAGTACCCAAGGAGGGCCCTCCTACGAGCAGTACTTC.

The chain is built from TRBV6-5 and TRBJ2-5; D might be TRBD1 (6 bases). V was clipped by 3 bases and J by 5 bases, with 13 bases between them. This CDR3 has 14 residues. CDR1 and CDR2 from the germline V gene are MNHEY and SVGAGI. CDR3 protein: CASSYGGRGETQYF. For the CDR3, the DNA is TGTGCCAGCAGTTATGGGGGCAGGGGCGAGACCCAGTACTTC.

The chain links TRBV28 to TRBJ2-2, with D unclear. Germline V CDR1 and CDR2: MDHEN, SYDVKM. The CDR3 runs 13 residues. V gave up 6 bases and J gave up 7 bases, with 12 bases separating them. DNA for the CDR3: TGTGCCAGCAGGGGCAGGTGGGGCGGGGAGCTGTTTTTT. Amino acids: CASRGRWGGELFF.

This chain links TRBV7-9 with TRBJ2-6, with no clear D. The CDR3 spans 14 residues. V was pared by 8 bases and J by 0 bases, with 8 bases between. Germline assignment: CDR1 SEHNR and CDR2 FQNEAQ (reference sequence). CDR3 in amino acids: CASRSHSGANVLTF. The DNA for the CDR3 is TGTGCCAGCCGGTCCCACTCTGGGGCCAACGTCCTGACTTTC.

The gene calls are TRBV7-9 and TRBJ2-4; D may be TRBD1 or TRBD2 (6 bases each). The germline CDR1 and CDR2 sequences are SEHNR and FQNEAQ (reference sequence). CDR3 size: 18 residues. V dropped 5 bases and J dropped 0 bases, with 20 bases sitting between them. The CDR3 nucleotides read TGTGCCAGCAGCGGAACAGGGCCAAAGCGGGTAGCCAAAAACATTCAGTACTTC. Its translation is CASSGTGPKRVAKNIQYF.

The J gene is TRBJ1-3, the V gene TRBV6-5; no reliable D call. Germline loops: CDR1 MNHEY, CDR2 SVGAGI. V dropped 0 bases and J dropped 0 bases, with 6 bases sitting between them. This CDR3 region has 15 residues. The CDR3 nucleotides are TGTGCCAGCAGTTACTCCGCGGGCTCTGGAAACACCATATATTTT. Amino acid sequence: CASSYSAGSGNTIYF.

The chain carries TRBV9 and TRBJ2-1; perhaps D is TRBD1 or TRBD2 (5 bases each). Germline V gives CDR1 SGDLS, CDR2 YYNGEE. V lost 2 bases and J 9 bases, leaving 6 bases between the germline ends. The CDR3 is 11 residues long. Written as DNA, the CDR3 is TGTGCCAGCAGCGTGGGACCTGAGCAGTTCTTC. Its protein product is CASSVGPEQFF. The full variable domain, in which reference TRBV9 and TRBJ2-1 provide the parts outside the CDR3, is DSGVTQTPKHLITATGQRVTLRCSPRSGDLSVYWYQQSLDQGLQFLIQYYNGEERAKGNILERFSAQQFPDLHSELNLSSLELGDSALYFCASSVGPEQFFGPGTRLTVL.

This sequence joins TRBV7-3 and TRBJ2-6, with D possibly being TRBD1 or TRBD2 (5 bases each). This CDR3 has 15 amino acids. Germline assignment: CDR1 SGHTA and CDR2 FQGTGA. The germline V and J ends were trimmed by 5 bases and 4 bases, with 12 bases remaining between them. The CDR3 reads CASSRGLFGANVLTF. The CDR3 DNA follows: TGTGCCAGCAGCCGGGGCCTTTTCGGGGCCAACGTCCTGACTTTC.

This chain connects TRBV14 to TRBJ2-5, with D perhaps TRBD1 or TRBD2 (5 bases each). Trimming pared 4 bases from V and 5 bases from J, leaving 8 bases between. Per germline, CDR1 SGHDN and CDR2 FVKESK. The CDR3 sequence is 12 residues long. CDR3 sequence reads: CASSRGSETQYF. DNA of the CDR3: TGTGCCAGCAGCCGGGGGTCGGAGACCCAGTACTTC.

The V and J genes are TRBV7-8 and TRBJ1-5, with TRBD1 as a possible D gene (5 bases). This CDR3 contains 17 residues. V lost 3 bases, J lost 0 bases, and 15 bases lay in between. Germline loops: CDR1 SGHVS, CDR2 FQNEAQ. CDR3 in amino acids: CASSFLEGLYSNQPQHF. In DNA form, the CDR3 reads TGTGCCAGCAGCTTCCTCGAGGGGCTTTATAGCAATCAGCCCCAGCATTTT. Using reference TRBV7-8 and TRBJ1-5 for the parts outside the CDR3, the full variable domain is GAGVSQSPRYKVAKRGQDVALRCDPISGHVSLFWYQQALGQGPEFLTYFQNEAQLDKSGLPSDRFFAERPEGSVSTLKIQRTQQEDSAVYLCASSFLEGLYSNQPQHFGDGTRLSIL.

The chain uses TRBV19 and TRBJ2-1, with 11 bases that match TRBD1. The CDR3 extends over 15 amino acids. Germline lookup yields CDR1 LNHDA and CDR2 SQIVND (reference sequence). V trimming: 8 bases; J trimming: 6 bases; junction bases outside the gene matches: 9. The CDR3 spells CASGTGGSKGNEQFF. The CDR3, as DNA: TGTGCCAGTGGGACAGGGGGTTCAAAAGGCAATGAGCAGTTCTTC.

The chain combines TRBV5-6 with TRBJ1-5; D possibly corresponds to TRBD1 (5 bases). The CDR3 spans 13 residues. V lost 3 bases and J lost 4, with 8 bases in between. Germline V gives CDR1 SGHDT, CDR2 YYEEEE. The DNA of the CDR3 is TGTGCCAGCAGCTGGGGGGAAAATCAGCCCCAGCATTTT. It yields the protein CASSWGENQPQHF.

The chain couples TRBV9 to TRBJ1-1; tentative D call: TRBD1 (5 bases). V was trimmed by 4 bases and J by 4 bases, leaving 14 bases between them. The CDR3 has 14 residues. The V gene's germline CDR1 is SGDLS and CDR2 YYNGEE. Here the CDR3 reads CASSPFAGGTEAFF. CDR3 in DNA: TGTGCCAGCAGCCCTTTTGCCGGGGGCACTGAAGCTTTCTTT. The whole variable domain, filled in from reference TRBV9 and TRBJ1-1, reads DSGVTQTPKHLITATGQRVTLRCSPRSGDLSVYWYQQSLDQGLQFLIQYYNGEERAKGNILERFSAQQFPDLHSELNLSSLELGDSALYFCASSPFAGGTEAFFGQGTRLTVV.

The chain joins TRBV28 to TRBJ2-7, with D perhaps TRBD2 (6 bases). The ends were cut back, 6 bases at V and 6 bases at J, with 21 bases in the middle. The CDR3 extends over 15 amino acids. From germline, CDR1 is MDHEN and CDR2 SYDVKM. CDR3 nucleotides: TGTGCCAGCAGCTTGGAGGGCCCGGCTAAGGTCGAGCAGTACTTC. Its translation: CASSLEGPAKVEQYF.

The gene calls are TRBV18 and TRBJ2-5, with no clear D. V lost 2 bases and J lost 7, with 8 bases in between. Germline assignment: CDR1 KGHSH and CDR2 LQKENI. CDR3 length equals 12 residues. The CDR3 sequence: CASSPWPGTQYF. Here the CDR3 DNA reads TGTGCCAGCTCACCATGGCCCGGGACCCAGTACTTC. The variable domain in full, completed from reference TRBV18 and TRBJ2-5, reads NAGVMQNPRHLVRRRGQEARLRCSPMKGHSHVYWYRQLPEEGLKFMVYLQKENIIDESGMPKERFSAEFPKEGPSILRIQQVVRGDSAAYFCASSPWPGTQYFGPGTRLLVL.

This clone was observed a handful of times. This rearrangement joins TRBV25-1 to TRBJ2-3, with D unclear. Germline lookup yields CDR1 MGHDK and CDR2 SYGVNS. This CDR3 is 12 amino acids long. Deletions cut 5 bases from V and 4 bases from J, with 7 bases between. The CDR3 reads CASSKSADTQYF. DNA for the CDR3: TGTGCCAGCAGTAAGTCCGCAGATACGCAGTATTTT.

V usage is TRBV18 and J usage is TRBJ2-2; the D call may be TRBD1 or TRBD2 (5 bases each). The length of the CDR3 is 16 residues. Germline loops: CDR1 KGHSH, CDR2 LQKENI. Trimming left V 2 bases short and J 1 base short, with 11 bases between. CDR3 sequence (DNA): TGTGCCAGCTCACCAGGAGGACACCAGAACACCGGGGAGCTGTTTTTT. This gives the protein CASSPGGHQNTGELFF.

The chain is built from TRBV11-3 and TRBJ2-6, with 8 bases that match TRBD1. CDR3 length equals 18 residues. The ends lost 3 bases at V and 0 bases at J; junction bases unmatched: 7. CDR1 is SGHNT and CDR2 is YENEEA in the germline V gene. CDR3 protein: CASSFGTGSVSGANVLTF. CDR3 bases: TGTGCCAGCAGCTTTGGGACAGGTTCGGTCTCTGGGGCCAACGTCCTGACTTTC. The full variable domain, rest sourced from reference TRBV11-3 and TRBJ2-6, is EAGVVQSPRYKIIEKKQPVAFWCNPISGHNTLYWYLQNLGQGPELLIRYENEEAVDDSQLPKDRFSAERLKGVDSTLKIQPAELGDSAVYLCASSFGTGSVSGANVLTFGAGSRLTVL.

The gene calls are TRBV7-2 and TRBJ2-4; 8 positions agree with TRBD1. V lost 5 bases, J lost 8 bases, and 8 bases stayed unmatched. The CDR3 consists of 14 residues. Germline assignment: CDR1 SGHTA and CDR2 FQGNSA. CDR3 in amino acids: CASSPRTGSDIQYF. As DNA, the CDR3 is TGTGCCAGCAGCCCCCGGACAGGGTCCGACATTCAGTACTTC.

The CDR3 region is CASSIEAEQFF. The CDR3 nucleotides are TGTGCCAGTAGTATAGAAGCTGAGCAGTTCTTC. The J gene is TRBJ2-1, the V gene TRBV19, with D uncertain. This CDR3 spans 11 amino acids. Trimming shortened V by 0 bases and J by 9 bases, and 3 bases separated the two germline ends. CDR1 and CDR2 from the germline V gene are LNHDA and SQIVND (reference sequence).

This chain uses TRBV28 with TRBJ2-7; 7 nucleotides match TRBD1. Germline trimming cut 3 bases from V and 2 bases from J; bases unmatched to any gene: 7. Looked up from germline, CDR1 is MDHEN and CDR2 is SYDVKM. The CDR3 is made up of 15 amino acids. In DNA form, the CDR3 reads TGTGCCAGCAGTTTGGTCGGCAGGGGGACCTACGAGCAGTACTTC. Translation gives CASSLVGRGTYEQYF.